What follows describes a single T cell receptor (beta chain). Its antigen is not identified. J was trimmed by 7 bases and V by 5 bases; bases with no gene match: 11. Germline CDR1 MNHEY, CDR2 SMNVEV (reference sequence). The CDR3 is 16 amino acids. Clones were sequenced by immunoSEQ multiplex PCR, and TCRdb holds only the in-frame ones, with some missing. This table has 35,000 to 40,000 clones, more than 75% appearing once. This entry comes from a study of lymphopenia after photon versus proton radiotherapy. Findings of the study overall: Larger post-nadir TCR diversity loss correlated inversely with survival in deceased patients. Authors raise, but do not show, better survival with proton therapy.

This clonotype was sampled from a man aged 50-59 years with gastric cancer. Sequencing was performed on peripheral blood, taken from a patient treated with photon-based radiotherapy. This chain uses TRBV27 with TRBJ2-7; the match to TRBD2 covers 13 bases. CDR3 residues: CASSPRTSGSMGEQYF. CDR3 bases: TGTGCCAGCAGTCCGAGGACTAGCGGGAGTATGGGGGAGCAGTACTTC.